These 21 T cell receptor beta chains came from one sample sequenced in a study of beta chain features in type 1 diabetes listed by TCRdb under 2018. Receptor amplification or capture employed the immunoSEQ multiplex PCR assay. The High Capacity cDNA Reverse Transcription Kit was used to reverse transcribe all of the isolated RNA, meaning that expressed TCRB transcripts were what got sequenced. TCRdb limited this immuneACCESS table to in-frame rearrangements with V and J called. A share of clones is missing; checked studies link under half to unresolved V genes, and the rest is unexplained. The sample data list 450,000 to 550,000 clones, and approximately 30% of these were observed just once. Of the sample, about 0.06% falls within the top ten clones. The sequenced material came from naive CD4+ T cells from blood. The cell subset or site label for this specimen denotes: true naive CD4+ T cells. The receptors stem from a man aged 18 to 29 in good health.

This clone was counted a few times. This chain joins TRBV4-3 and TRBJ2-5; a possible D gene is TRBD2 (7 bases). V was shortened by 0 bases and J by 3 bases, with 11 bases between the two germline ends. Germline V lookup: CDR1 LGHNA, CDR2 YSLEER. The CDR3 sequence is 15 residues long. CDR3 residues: CASSQDRGAEETQYF. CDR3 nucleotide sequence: TGCGCCAGCAGCCAAGATCGGGGGGCAGAAGAGACCCAGTACTTC.

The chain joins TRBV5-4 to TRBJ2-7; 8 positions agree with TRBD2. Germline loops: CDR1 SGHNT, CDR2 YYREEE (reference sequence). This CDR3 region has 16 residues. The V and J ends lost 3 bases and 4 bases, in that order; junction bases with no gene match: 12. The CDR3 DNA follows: TGTGCCAGCAGCTCCTCTGGGGTAGCGGGAAGGTACGAGCAGTACTTC. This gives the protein CASSSSGVAGRYEQYF.

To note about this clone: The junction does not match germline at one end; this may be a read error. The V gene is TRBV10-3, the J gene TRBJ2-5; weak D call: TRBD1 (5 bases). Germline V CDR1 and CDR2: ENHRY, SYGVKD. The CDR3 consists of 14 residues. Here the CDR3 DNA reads TGTGCCAGCAGTTACAGTGACAGCCAAGAGACCCAGTACTTC. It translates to CASSYSDSQETQYF.

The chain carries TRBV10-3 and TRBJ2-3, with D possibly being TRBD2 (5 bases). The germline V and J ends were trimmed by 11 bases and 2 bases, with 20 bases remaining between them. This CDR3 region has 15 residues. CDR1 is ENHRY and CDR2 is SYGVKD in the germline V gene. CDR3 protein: CALATHAGTTDTQYF. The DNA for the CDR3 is TGTGCCCTGGCGACTCACGCGGGCACCACAGATACGCAGTATTTT.

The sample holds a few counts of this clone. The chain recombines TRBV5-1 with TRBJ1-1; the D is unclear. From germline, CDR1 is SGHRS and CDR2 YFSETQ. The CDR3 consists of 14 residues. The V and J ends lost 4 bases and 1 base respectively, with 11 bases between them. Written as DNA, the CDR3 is TGCGCCAGCAGCACAGACGGAGAGAACACTGAAGCTTTCTTT. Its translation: CASSTDGENTEAFF. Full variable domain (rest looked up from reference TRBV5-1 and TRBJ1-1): KAGVTQTPRYLIKTRGQQVTLSCSPISGHRSVSWYQQTPGQGLQFLFEYFSETQRNKGNFPGRFSGRQFSNSRSEMNVSTLELGDSALYLCASSTDGENTEAFFGQGTRLTVV.

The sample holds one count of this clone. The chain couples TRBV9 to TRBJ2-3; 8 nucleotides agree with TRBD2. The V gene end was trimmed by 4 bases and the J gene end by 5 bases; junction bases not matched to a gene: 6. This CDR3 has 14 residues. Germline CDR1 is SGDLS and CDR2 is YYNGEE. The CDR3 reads CASSQAGAEDTQYF. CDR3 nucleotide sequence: TGTGCCAGCAGCCAAGCGGGAGCTGAAGATACGCAGTATTTT.

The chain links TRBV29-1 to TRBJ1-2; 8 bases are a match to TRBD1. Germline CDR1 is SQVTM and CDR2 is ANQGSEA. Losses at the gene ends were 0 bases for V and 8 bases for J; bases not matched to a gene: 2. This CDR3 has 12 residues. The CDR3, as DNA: TGCAGCGTTGAAGACAGGGGGCAGGGCTACACCTTC. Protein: CSVEDRGQGYTF.

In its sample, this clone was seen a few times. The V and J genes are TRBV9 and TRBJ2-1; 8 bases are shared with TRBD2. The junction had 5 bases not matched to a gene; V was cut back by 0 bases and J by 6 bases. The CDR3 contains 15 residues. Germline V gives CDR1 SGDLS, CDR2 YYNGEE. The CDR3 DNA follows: TGTGCCAGCAGCGTAGGAGGGACTAGTGGCAATGAGCAGTTCTTC. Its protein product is CASSVGGTSGNEQFF.

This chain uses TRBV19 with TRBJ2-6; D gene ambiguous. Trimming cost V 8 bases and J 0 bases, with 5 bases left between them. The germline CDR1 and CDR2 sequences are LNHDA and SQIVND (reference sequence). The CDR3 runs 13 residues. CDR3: CASLSSGANVLTF. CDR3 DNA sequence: TGTGCCAGTCTGTCCTCTGGGGCCAACGTCCTGACTTTC.

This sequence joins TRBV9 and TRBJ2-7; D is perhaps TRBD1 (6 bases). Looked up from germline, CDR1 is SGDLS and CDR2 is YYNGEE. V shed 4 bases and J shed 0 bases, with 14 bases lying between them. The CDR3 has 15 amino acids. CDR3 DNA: TGTGCCAGCAGCCCCCGGACAGAGAGCTCCTACGAGCAGTACTTC. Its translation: CASSPRTESSYEQYF.

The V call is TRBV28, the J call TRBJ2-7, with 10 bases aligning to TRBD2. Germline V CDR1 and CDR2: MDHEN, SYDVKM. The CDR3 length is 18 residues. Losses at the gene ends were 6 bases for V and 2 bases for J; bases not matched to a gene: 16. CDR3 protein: CASSTIGGLAGAPYEQYF. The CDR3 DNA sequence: TGTGCCAGCAGCACTATCGGGGGGCTAGCGGGAGCCCCCTACGAGCAGTACTTC.

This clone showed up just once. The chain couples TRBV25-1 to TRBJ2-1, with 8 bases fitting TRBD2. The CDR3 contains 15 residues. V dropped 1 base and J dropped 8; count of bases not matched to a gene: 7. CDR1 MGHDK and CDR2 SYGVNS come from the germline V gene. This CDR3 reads CASSELRTSIHEQFF. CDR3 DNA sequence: TGTGCCAGCAGTGAATTGAGGACTAGCATCCATGAGCAGTTCTTC.

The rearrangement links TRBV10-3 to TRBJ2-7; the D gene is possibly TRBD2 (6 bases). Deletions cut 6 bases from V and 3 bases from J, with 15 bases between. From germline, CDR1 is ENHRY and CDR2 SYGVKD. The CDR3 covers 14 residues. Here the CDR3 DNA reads TGTGCCATCAGGGTTACCGGGACTCTCTACGAGCAGTACTTC. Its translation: CAIRVTGTLYEQYF.

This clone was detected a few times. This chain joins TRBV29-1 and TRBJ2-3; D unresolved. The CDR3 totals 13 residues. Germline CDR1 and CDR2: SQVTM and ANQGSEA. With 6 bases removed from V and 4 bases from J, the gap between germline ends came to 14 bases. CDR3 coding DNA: TGCAGCGTGAACTCATGGATGTCAGATACGCAGTATTTT. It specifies CSVNSWMSDTQYF.

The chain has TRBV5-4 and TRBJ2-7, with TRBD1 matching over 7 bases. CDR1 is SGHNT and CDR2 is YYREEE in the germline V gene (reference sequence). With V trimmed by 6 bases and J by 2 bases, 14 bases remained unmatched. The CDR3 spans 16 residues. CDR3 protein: CASTAQGGPRTYEQYF. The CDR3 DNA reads TGTGCCAGCACCGCACAAGGGGGCCCGAGAACCTACGAGCAGTACTTC.

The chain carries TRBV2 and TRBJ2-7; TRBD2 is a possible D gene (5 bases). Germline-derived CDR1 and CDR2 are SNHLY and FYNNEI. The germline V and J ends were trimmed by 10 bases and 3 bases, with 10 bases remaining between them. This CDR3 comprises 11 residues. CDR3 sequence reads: CAIAGNYEQYF. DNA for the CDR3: TGTGCCATCGCGGGCAACTACGAGCAGTACTTC.

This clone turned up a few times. The CDR3 spells CSVSRDRGSGYTF. In nucleotides, the CDR3 is TGCAGCGTGTCCCGGGACAGGGGCAGTGGCTACACCTTC. The chain is built from TRBV29-1 and TRBJ1-2; the match to TRBD1 covers 10 bases. The CDR3 contains 13 residues. Germline lookup yields CDR1 SQVTM and CDR2 ANQGSEA. V dropped 6 bases and J dropped 7; count of bases not matched to a gene: 8.

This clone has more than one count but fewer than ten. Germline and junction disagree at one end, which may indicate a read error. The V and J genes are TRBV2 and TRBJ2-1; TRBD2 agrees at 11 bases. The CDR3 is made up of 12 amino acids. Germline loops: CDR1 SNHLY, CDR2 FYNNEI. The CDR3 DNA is TGTGCCAGCAGTTCGGGACTAGCGGAGGCGATCTTC. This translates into CASSSGLAEAIF.

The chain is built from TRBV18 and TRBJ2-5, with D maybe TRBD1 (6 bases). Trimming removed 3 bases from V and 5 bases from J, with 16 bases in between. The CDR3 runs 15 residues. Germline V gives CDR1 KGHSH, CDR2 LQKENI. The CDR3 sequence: CASSPPRTATETQYF. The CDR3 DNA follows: TGTGCCAGCTCACCGCCTAGGACAGCCACGGAGACCCAGTACTTC.

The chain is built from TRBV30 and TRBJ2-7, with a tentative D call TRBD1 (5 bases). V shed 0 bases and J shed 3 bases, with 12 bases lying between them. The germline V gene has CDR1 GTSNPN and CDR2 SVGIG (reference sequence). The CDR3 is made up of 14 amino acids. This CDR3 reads CAWSVSGHLYEQYF. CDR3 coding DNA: TGTGCCTGGAGTGTTTCAGGACACCTCTACGAGCAGTACTTC.

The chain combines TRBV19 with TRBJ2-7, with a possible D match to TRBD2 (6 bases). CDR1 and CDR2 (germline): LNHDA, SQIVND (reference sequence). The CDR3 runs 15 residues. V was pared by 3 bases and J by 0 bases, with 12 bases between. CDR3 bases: TGTGCCAGTAGTATTCGGACTACCTACTCCTACGAGCAGTACTTC. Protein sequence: CASSIRTTYSYEQYF. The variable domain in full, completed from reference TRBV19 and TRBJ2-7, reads DGGITQSPKYLFRKEGQNVTLSCEQNLNHDAMYWYRQDPGQGLRLIYYSQIVNDFQKGDIAEGYSVSREKKESFPLTVTSAQKNPTAFYLCASSIRTTYSYEQYFGPGTRLTVT.